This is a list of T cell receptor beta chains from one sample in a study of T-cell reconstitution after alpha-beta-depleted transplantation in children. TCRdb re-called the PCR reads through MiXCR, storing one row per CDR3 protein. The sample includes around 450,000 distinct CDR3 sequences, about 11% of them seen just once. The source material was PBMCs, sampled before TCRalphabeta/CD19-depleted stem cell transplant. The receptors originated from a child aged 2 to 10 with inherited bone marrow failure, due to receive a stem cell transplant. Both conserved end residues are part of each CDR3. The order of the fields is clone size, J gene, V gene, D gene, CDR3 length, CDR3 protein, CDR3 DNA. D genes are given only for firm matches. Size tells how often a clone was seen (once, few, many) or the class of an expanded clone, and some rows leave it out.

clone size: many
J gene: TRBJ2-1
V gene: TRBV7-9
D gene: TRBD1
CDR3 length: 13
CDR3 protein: CASSLDRDNEQFF
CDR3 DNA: TGTGCCAGCAGCCTTGACAGGGACAATGAGCAGTTCTTC

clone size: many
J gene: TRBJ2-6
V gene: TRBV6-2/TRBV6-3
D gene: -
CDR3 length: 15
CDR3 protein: CASSLASSGANVLTF
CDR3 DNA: TGTGCCAGCAGTCTCGCAAGCTCTGGGGCCAACGTCCTGACTTTC

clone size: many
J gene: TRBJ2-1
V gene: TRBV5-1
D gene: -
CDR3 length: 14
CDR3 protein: CASSFEPNSDEQFF
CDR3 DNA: TGCGCCAGCAGCTTCGAACCTAACTCGGATGAGCAGTTCTTC

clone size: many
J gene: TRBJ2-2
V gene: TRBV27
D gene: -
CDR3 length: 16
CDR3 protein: CASSLSGQLNTGELFF
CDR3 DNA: TGTGCCAGCAGTTTAAGTGGACAGCTGAACACCGGGGAGCTGTTTTTT

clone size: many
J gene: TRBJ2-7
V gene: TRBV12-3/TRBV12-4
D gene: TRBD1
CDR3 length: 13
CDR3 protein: CASSFRQGEEQYF
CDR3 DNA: TGTGCCAGCAGTTTTCGACAGGGTGAGGAGCAGTACTTC

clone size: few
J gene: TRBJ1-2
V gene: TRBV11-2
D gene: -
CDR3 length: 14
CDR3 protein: CASSFGGGGYGYTF
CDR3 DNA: TGTGCCAGCAGCTTCGGTGGGGGCGGTTATGGCTACACCTTC

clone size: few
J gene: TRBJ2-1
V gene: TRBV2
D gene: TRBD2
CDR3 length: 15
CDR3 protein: CASTDSGGLYNEQFF
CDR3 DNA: TGTGCCAGCACCGATTCGGGGGGACTATACAATGAGCAGTTCTTC

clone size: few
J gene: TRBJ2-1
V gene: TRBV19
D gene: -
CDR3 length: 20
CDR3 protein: CASSIPTGHSEWRADNEQFF
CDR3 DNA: TGTGCCAGTAGTATACCGACAGGGCACTCCGAGTGGAGGGCCGACAATGAGCAGTTCTTC

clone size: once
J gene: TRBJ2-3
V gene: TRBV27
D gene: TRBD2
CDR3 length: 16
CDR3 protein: CASSPRSSGSRDTQYF
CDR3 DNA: TGTGCCAGCAGTCCCAGGTCTAGCGGGAGTAGAGATACGCAGTATTTT

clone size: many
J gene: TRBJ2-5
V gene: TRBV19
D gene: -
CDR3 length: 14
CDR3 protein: CASTRDGNQETQYF
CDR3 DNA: TGTGCCAGTACCCGGGACGGCAACCAAGAGACCCAGTACTTC

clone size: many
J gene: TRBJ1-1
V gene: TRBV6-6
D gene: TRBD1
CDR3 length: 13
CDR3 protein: CASSEGAFTEAFF
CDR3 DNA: TGTGCCAGCAGCGAGGGGGCGTTCACTGAAGCTTTCTTT

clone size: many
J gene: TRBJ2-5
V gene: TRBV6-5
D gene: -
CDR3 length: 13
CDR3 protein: CASSYSEGETQYF
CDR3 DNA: TGTGCCAGCAGTTACTCTGAGGGAGAGACCCAGTACTTC

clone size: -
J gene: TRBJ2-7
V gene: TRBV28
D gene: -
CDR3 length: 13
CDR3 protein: CASSFVGRYEQYF
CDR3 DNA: TGTGCCAGCAGTTTCGTGGGGCGGTACGAGCAGTACTTC

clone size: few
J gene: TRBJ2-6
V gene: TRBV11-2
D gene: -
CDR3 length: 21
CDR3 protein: CASSLERIHREIGPGANVLTF
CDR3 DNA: TGTGCCAGCAGCTTAGAGCGTATACACCGCGAGATAGGTCCCGGGGCCAACGTCCTGACTTTC

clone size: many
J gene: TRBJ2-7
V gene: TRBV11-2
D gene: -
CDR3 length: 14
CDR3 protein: CASSSIRAFYEQYF
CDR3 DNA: TGTGCCAGCAGTTCTATTCGGGCCTTCTACGAGCAGTACTTC

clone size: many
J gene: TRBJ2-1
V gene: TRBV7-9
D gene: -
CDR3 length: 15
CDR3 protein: CASTPERTHGNEQFF
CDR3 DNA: TGTGCCAGCACCCCCGAAAGGACACACGGGAATGAGCAGTTCTTC

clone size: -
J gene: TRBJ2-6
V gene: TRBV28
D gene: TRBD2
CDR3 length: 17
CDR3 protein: CASSRLAGSSGANVLTF
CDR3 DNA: TGTGCCAGCAGTCGACTAGCGGGGAGCTCTGGGGCCAACGTCCTGACTTTC

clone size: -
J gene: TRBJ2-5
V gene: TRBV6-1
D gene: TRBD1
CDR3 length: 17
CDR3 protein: CASSPQQGANSRETQYF
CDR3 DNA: TGTGCCAGCAGTCCCCAACAGGGGGCCAACTCTCGTGAGACCCAGTACTTC

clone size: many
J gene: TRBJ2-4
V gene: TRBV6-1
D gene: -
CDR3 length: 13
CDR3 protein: CASSESGSSIQYF
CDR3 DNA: TGTGCCAGCAGTGAAAGCGGCTCCTCTATTCAGTACTTC

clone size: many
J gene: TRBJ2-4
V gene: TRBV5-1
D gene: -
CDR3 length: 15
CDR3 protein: CASSLGVGSLYIQYF
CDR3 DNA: TGCGCCAGCAGCTTGGGGGTCGGGAGTTTGTACATTCAGTACTTC

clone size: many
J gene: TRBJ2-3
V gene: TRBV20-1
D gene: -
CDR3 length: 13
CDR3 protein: CSASPFSTDTQYF
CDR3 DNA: TGCAGTGCCAGCCCTTTTAGCACAGATACGCAGTATTTT